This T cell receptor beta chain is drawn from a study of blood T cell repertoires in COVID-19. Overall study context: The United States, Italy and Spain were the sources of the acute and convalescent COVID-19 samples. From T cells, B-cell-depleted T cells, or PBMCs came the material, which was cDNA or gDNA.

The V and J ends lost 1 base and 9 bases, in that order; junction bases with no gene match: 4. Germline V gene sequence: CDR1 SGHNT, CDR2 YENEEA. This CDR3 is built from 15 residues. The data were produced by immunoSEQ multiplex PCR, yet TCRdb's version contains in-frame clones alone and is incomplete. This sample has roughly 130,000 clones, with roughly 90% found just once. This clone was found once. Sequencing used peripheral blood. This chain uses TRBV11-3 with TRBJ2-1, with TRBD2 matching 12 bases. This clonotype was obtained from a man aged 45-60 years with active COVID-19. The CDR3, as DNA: TGTGCCAGCAGCTTAGGGAGGACTAGCGGGGCTGAGCAGTTCTTC. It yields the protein CASSLGRTSGAEQFF.